This T cell receptor (beta chain) was captured in a study of blood T cell repertoires in COVID-19. As originally analysed: Reference gene primer amplification yielded estimated nucleated cell counts. This table comes from immunoSEQ multiplex PCR, and its TCRdb copy is limited to in-frame clones, with some not included. That table gives V, J and clone size, and the DNA gave D and trimming. The sample lists around 100,000 clones; more than 65% were seen once. Sample: peripheral blood. This sequence was found in a man between 65 and 85 years old with active or convalescent COVID-19.

Here the CDR3 reads CASSPPGLKNTEAFF. The CDR3 DNA sequence: TGTGCCAGCAGCCCACCGGGACTGAAGAACACTGAAGCTTTCTTT. The chain is built from TRBV7-9 and TRBJ1-1; D might be TRBD1 (5 bases). V shed 5 bases and J shed 1 base, with 14 bases lying between them. There are 15 residues in the CDR3. Germline V CDR1 and CDR2: SEHNR, FQNEAQ (reference sequence).